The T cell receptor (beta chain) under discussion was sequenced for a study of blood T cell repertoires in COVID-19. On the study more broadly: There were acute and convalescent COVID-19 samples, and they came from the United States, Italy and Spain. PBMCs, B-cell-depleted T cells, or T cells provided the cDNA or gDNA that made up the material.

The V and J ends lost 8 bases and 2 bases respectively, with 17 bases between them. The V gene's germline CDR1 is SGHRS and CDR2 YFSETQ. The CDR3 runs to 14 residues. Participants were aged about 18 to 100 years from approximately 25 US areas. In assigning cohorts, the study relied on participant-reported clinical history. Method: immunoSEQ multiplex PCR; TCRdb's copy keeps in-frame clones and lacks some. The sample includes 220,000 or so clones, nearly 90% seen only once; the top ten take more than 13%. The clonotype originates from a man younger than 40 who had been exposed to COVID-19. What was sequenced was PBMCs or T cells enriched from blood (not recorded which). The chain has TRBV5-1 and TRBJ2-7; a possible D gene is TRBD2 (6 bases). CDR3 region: CASRAWGVPYEQYF. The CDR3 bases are TGCGCCAGTCGAGCCTGGGGGGTTCCCTACGAGCAGTACTTC.